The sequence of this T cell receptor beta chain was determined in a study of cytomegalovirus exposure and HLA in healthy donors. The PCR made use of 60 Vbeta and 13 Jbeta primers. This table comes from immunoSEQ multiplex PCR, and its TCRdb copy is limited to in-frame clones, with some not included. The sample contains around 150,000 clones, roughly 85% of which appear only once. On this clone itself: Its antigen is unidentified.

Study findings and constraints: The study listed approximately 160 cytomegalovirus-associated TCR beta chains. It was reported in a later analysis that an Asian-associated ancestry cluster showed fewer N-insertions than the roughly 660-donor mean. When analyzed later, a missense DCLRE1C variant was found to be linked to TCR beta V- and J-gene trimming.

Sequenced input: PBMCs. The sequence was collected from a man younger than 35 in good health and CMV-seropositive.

The CDR3 DNA sequence: TGTGCCAGCACCCTGGGGCAGGCTCGCGAGCAGTACTTC. Its protein is CASTLGQAREQYF. The rearrangement links TRBV5-5 to TRBJ2-7, with D tentatively TRBD1 (5 bases). Trimming removed 6 bases from V and 6 bases from J, with 16 bases in between. There are 13 residues in the CDR3. Germline CDR1 SGHKS, CDR2 YYEKEE (reference sequence).